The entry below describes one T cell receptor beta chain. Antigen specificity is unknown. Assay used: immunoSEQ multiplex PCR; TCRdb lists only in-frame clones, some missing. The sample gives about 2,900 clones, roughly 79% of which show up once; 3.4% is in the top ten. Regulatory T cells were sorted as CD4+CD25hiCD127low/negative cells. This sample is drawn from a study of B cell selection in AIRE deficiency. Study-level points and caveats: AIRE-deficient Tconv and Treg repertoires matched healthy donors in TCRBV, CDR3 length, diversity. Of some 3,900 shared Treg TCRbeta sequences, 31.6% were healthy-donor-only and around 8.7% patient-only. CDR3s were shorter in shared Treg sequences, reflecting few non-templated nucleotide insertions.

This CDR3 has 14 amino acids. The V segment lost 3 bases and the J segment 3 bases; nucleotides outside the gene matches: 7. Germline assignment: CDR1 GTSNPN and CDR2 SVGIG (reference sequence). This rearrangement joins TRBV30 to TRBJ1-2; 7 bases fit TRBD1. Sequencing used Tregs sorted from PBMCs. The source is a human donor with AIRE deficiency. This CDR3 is CAWSPRQGDYGYTF. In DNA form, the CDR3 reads TGTGCCTGGAGCCCCCGACAGGGAGACTATGGCTACACCTTC.